This T cell receptor beta chain was observed in a study of blood T cell repertoires in COVID-19. Trimming pared 0 bases from V and 5 bases from J, leaving 5 bases between. Germline CDR1 DFQATT, CDR2 SNEGSKA (reference sequence). The CDR3 is 11 amino acids. Generated by immunoSEQ multiplex PCR, the TCRdb table keeps only in-frame clones and is missing some. The table includes around 50,000 clones, approximately 82% detected once. Material: peripheral blood. The clonotype originates from a human donor in a cohort sampled during active COVID-19. The chain links TRBV20-1 to TRBJ2-7; D unresolved. Here the CDR3 reads CSARDFDEQYF. Written as DNA, the CDR3 is TGCAGTGCTAGAGATTTCGACGAGCAGTACTTC.